This T cell receptor (beta chain) was retrieved from a study of blood T cell repertoires in COVID-19. Study background: Specimens from acute and convalescent COVID-19 originated in the United States, Italy and Spain. Sample material is recorded as cDNA or gDNA derived from T cells, B-cell-depleted T cells, or PBMCs.

How the authors handled the data: Reference gene primers were amplified, and this amplification served to estimate nucleated cell counts. Using immunoSEQ multiplex PCR, the repertoire was profiled, and TCRdb retains in-frame clones only, with some absent. From that table come the V and J calls and clone size; the DNA was used to work out D and trimming. The table has around 200,000 clones, about 90% seen once; the top ten hold about 12%. V shed 5 bases and J shed 9 bases, with 14 bases lying between them. Germline lookup yields CDR1 MDHEN and CDR2 SYDVKM. The CDR3 spans 12 residues. V is TRBV28 and J is TRBJ2-7; D might be TRBD1 (5 bases). The specimen was peripheral blood. The sequence was obtained from a woman younger than 35 who had recovered from COVID-19. The DNA of the CDR3 is TGTGCCAGCAGTACCACACTAAGGGGGCAGTACTTC. The encoded protein is CASSTTLRGQYF.